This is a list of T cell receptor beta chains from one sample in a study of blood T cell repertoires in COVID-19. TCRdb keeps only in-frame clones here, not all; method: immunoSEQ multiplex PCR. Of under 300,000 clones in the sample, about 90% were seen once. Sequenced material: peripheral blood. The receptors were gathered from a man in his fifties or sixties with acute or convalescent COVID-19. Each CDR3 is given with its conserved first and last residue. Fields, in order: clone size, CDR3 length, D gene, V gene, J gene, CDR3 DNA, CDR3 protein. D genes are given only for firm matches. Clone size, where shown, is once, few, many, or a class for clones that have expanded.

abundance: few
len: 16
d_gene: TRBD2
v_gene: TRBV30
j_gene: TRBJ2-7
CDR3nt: TGTGCCTGGAACCGACCTAGCGGGAGGTCCTCCTACGAGCAGTACTTC
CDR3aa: CAWNRPSGRSSYEQYF

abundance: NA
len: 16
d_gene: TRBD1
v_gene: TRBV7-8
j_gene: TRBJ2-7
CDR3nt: TGTGCCAGCAGCAAACCCCGGGACAGGGGGTCCTACGAGCAGTACTTC
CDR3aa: CASSKPRDRGSYEQYF

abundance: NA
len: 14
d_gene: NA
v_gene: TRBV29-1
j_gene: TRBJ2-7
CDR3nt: TGCAGCGTTGTAACGGGGAACGCGGTGGGCGAGCAGTACTTC
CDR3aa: CSVVTGNAVGEQYF

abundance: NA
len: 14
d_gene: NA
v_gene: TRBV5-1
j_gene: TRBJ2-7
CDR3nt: TGCGCCAGCAGCTTGGGCGGGGACCTAATTGAGCAGTACTTC
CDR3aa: CASSLGGDLIEQYF

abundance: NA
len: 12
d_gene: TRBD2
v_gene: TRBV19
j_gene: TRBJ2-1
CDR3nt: TGTGCCAGTAGGGCCCTAGCGGGAGGTCTGTTCTTC
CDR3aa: CASRALAGGLFF

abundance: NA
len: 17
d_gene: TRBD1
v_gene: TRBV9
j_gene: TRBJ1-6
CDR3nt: TGTGCCAGCAGCGAGACCCTCGGGACAGGGGCAGGATCACCCCTCCACTTT
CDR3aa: CASSETLGTGAGSPLHF

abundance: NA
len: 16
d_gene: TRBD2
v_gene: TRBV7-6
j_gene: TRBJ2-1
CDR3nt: TGTGCCAGCAGCTTTTTGAGGGCGGGAGGGTTGGATGAGCAGTTCTTC
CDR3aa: CASSFLRAGGLDEQFF

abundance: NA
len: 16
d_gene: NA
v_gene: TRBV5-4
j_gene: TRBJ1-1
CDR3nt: TGTGCCAGCAGCCCGATGGTCGCAGGTGGGAACACTGAAGCTTTCTTT
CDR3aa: CASSPMVAGGNTEAFF

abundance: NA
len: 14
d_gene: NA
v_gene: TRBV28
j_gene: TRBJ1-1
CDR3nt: TGTGCCAGCAGTCAACAGGTCCTTAACACTGAAGCTTTCTTT
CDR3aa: CASSQQVLNTEAFF

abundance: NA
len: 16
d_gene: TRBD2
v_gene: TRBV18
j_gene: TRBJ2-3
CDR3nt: TGTGCCAGCTCACCATCGGGCGGGAGGACCACAGATACGCAGTATTTT
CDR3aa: CASSPSGGRTTDTQYF

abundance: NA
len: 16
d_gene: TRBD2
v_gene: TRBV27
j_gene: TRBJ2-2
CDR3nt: TGTGCCAGCAGCGAACTTAGCGGGAGGGACACCGGGGAGCTGTTTTTT
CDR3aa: CASSELSGRDTGELFF

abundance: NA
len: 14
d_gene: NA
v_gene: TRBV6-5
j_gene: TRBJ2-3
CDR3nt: TGTGCCAGCAGTTACCCCGGACAGCTAGATACGCAGTATTTT
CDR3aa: CASSYPGQLDTQYF

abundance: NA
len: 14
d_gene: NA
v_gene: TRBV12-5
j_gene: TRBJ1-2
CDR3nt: TGTGCTAGTGGTTTGGACGTCTACTCGAGGGGCTACACCTTC
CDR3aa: CASGLDVYSRGYTF

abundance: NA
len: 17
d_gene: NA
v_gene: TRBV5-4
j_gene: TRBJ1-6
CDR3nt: TGTGCCAGCAGCTTGGGGGGAGGGGACAACTATAATTCACCCCTCCACTTT
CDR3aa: CASSLGGGDNYNSPLHF

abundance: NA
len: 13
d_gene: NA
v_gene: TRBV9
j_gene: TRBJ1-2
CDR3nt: TGTGCCAGCAGCGTAGAACAGGGTCATGGCTACACCTTC
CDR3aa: CASSVEQGHGYTF

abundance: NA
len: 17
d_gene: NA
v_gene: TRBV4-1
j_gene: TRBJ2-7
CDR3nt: TGCGCCAGCAGCCAAGATCAGGGCAGGCCCCAGAGCTACGAGCAGTACTTC
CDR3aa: CASSQDQGRPQSYEQYF

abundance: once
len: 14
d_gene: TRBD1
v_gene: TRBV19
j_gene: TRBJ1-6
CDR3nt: TGTGCCAGTACCCCGGGACAGGGGTTCTCACCCCTCCACTTT
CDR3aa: CASTPGQGFSPLHF

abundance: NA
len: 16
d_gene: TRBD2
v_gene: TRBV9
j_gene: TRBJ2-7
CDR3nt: TGTGCCAGCAGCGTAAGCGCCCGGGGGGAAAAGTACGAGCAGTACTTC
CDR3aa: CASSVSARGEKYEQYF

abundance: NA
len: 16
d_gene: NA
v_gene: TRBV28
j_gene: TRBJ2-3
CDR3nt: TGTGCCAGCAGTTCGTGGGGTAGTGGAGGGAGGGATACGCAGTATTTT
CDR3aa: CASSSWGSGGRDTQYF

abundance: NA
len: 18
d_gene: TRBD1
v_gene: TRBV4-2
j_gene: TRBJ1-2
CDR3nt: TGTGCCAGCAGCCGCGTGAACCCCGGGACAGCCTCTAACTATGGCTACACCTTC
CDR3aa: CASSRVNPGTASNYGYTF

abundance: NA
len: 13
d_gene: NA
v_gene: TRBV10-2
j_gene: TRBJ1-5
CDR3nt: TGCGCCAGCAAAGGCGCGGGGGATCAGCCCCAGCATTTT
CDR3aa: CASKGAGDQPQHF

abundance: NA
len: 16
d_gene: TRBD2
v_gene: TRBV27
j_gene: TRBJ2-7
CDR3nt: TGTGCCAGCAGTGTACTAGCGGGAGGCCGGCCGGGCGAGCAGTACTTC
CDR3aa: CASSVLAGGRPGEQYF

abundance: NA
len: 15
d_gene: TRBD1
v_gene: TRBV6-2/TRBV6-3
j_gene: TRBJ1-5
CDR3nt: TGTGCCAGCAGTCACCCAGGGGGCCAAAATCAGCCCCAGCATTTT
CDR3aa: CASSHPGGQNQPQHF

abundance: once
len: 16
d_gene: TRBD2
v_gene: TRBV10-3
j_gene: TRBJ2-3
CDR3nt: TGTGCCATCAGCTCGGGACTAGCGGGGAGCACAGATACGCAGTATTTT
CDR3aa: CAISSGLAGSTDTQYF

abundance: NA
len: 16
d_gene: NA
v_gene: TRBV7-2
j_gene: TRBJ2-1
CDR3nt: TGTGCCAGCAGGTTAAGCGGAGGAGGGGCTTACAATGAGCAGTTCTTC
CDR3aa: CASRLSGGGAYNEQFF

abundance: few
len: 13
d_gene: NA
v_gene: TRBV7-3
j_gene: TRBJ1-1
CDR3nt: TGTGCCAGCAGCCCCCCGGGGAGTACTGAAGCTTTCTTT
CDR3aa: CASSPPGSTEAFF

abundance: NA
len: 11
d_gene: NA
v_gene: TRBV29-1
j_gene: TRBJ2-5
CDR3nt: TGCAGCGTTTCGGGCGAGGGGACCCAGTACTTC
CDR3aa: CSVSGEGTQYF

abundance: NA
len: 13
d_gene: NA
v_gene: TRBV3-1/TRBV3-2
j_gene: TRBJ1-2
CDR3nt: TGTGCCAGCACCCCACGGGGATCGTCCGGCTACACCTTC
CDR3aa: CASTPRGSSGYTF

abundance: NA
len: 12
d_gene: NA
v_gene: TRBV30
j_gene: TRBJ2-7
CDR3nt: TGTGCCTGGGTTCCCCTGGGGGGCGAGCAGTACTTC
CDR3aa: CAWVPLGGEQYF

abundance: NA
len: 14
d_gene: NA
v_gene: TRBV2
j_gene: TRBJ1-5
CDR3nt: TGTGCCAGCAGTGTACGGGAGGGTGGTCAGCCCCAGCATTTT
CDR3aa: CASSVREGGQPQHF

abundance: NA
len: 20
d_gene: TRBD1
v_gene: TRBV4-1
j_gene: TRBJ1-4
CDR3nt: TGCGCCAGCAGCCAAAGTCGGGACAGGGTCTTAAGTGCCGGTAATGAAAAACTGTTTTTT
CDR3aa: CASSQSRDRVLSAGNEKLFF

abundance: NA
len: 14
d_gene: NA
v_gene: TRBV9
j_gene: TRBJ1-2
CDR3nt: TGTGCCAGCAGCGTAGGGGGCGAAGTCTATGGCTACACCTTC
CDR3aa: CASSVGGEVYGYTF

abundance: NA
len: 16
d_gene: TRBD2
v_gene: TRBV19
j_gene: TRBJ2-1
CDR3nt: TGTGCCAGTAGTATAATGTCCAGCGGGAGGGCCAATGAGCAGTTCTTC
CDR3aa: CASSIMSSGRANEQFF

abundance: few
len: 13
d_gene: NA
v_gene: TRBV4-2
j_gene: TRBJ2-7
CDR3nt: TGTGCCAGCAGCCAAGTAGCCGAGCGCGAGCAGTACTTC
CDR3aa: CASSQVAEREQYF

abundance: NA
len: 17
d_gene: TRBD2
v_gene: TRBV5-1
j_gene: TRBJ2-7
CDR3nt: TGCGCCAGCAGCTTAAATTTGGGAGGGTCTCCCCCCTACGAGCAGTACTTC
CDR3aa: CASSLNLGGSPPYEQYF

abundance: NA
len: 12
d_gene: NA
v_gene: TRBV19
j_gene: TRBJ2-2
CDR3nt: TGTGCCAGTAGTACCCCTACCGGGGAGCTGTTTTTT
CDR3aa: CASSTPTGELFF

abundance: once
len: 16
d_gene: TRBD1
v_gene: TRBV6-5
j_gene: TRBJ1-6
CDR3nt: TGTGCCAGCAGTTGGGGGACAGGGAGTAGTAATTCACCCCTCCACTTT
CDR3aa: CASSWGTGSSNSPLHF

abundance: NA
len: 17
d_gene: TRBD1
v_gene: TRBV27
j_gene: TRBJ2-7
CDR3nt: TGTGCCAGCAGTTTATCGGGACGGACAGGGGTGCTCCACGAGCAGTACTTC
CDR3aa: CASSLSGRTGVLHEQYF

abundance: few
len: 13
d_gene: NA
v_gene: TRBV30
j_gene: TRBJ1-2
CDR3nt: TGTGCCTGGAGTGCGACACGTAACTATGGCTACACCTTC
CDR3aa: CAWSATRNYGYTF

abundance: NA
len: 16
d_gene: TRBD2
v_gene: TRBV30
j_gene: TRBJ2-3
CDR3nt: TGTGCCTGGAGTGTTTTGGCGGGAGGGTACACAGATACGCAGTATTTT
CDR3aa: CAWSVLAGGYTDTQYF

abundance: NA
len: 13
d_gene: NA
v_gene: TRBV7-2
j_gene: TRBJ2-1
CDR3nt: TGTGCCAGCAGCGCGGGACTTTACAATGAGCAGTTCTTC
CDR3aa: CASSAGLYNEQFF

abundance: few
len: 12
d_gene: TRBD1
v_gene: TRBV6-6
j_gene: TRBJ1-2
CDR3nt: TGTGCCAGCATACAGGGGGAGTATGGCTACACCTTC
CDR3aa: CASIQGEYGYTF

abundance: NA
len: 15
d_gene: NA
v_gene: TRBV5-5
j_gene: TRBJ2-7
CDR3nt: TGTGCCAGCATCCTCGGGTCAGGGCAGAGCTACGAGCAGTACTTC
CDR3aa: CASILGSGQSYEQYF

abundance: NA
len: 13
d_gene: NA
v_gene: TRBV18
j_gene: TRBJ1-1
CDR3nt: TGTGCCAGCTCACCGACGAGAGGCTCTGAAGCTTTCTTT
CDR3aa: CASSPTRGSEAFF

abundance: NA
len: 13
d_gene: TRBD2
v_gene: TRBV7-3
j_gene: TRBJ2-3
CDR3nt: TGTGCCAGCAGCTTAACGCGGGAGGATACGCAGTATTTT
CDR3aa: CASSLTREDTQYF

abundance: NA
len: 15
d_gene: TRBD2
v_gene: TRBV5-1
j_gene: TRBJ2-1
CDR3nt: TGCGCCAGCAGCTTGGGAGCGGGAGCCCACAATGAGCAGTTCTTC
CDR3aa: CASSLGAGAHNEQFF

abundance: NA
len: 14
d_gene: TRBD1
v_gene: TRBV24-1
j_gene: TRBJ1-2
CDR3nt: TGTGCCACCAGTGATCGGACAGGCAACTATGGCTACACCTTC
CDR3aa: CATSDRTGNYGYTF

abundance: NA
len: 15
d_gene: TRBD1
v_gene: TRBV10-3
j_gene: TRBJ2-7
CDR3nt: TGTGCCATCAGTGAGACCCGGGACAGGGTGGGCGAGCAGTACTTC
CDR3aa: CAISETRDRVGEQYF

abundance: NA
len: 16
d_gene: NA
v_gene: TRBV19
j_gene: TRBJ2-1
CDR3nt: TGTGCCAGTAGTGGGAGGAGCTCTACGGCCTACAATGAGCAGTTCTTC
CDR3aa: CASSGRSSTAYNEQFF